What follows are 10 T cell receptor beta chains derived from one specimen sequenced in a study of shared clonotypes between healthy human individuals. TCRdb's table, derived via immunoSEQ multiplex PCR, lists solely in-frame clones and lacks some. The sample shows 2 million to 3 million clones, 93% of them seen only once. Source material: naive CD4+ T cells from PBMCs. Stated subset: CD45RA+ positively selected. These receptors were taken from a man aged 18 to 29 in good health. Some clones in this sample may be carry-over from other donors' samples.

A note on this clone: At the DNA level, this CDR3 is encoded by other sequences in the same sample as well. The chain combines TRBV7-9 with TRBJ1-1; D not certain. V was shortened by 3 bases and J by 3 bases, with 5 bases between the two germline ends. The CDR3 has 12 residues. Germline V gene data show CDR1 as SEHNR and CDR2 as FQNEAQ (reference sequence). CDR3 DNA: TGTGCCAGCAGCTTTCGGGACACTGAAGCTTTCTTT. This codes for CASSFRDTEAFF.

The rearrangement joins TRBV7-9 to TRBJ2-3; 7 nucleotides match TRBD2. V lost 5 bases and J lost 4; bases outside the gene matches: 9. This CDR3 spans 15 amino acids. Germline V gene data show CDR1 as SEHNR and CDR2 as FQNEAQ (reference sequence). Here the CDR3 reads CASSNGGTYADTQYF. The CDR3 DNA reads TGTGCCAGCAGCAACGGGGGGACTTACGCAGATACGCAGTATTTT.

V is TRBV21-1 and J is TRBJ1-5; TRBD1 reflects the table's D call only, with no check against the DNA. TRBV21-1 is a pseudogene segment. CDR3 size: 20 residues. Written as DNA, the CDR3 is TGTGCCAGCAGCAAAACCCCTATGGACAGGGGGTATGCTGGCAATCAGCCCCAGCATTTT. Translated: CASSKTPMDRGYAGNQPQHF.

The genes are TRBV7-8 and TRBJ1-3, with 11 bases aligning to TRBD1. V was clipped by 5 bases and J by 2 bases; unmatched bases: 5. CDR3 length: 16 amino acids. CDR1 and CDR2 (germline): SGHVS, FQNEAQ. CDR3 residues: CASSVGTGGTGNTIYF. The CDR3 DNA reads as TGTGCCAGCAGCGTTGGGACAGGGGGTACTGGAAACACCATATATTTT.

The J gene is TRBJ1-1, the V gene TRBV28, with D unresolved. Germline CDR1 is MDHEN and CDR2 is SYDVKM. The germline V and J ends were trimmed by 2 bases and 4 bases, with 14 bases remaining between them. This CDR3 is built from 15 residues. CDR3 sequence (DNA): TGTGCCAGCAGTTTACGCGGAGCCCTTTCCACTGAAGCTTTCTTT. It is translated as CASSLRGALSTEAFF.

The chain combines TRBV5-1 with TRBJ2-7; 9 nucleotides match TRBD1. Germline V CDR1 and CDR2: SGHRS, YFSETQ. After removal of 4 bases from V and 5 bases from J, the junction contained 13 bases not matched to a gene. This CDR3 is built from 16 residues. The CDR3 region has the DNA TGCGCCAGCAGCCGGACTCCCGGGACAGGGATGGACGAGCAGTACTTC. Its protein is CASSRTPGTGMDEQYF.

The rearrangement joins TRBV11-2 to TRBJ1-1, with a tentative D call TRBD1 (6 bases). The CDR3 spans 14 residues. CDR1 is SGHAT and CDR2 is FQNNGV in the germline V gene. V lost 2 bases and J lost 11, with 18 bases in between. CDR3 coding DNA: TGTGCCAGCAGCTTATTGGTAACAGGGAGCGGGGCTTTCTTT. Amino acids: CASSLLVTGSGAFF.

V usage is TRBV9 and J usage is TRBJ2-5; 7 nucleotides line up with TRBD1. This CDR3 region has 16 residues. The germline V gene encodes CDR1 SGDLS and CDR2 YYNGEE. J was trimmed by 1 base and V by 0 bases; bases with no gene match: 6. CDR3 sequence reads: CASSVGLDRTQETQYF. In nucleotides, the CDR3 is TGTGCCAGCAGCGTAGGGCTGGACAGGACCCAAGAGACCCAGTACTTC.

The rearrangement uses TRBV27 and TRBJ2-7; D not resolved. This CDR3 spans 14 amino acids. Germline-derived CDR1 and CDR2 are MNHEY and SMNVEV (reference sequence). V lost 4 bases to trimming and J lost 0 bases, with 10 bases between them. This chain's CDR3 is CASSYRTHSYEQYF. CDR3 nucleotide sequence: TGTGCCAGCAGTTATAGGACCCACTCCTACGAGCAGTACTTC.

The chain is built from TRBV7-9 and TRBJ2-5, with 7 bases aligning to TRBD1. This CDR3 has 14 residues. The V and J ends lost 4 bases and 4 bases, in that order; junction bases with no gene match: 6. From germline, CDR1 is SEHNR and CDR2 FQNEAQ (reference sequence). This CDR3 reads CASSSDRDSETQYF. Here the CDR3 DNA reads TGTGCCAGCAGCTCCGACAGGGATTCAGAGACCCAGTACTTC.